This T cell receptor (beta chain) is from a study of cytomegalovirus exposure and HLA in healthy donors. The primer mix had 60 Vbeta and 13 Jbeta primers. The assay was immunoSEQ multiplex PCR, and TCRdb's table has in-frame clones only and misses some. Here the sample spans 83,000 or so clones, 81% being singletons. Between the trimmed V and J ends, which lost 2 bases and 7 bases, there was a span of 9 bases. There are 12 residues in the CDR3. Germline CDR1 reads SGHKS; CDR2 reads YYEKEE (reference sequence). The specimen was PBMCs. V gene TRBV5-5 combines with J gene TRBJ1-2; D perhaps matches TRBD1 (5 bases). This TCR was recovered from a woman between 25 and 40 years old in good health and CMV-seronegative. In nucleotides, the CDR3 is TGTGCCAGCAGCTTACAGGCGTTTGGCTACACCTTC. This sequence encodes CASSLQAFGYTF.